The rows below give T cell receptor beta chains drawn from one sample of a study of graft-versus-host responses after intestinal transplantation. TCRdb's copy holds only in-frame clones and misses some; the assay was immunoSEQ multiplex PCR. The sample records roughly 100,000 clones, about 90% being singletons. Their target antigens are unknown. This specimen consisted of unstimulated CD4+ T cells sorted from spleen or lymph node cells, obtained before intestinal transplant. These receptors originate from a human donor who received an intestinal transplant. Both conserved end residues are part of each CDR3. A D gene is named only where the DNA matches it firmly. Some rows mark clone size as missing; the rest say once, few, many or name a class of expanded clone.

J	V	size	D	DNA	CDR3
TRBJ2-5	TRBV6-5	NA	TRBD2	TGTGCCAGCAGTCCTAGCGGGAGGAAAGAGACCCAGTACTTC	CASSPSGRKETQYF
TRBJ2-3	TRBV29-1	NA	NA	TGCAGCGTTGACAGAGAAATCACAGATACGCAGTATTTT	CSVDREITDTQYF
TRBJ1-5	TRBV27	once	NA	TGTGCCAGCAGTCTCCAAGGCCCCTCGGGAGGAAATCCAAATCAGCCCCAGCATTTT	CASSLQGPSGGNPNQPQHF
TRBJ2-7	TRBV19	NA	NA	TGTGCCAGTAGTATTGGAGTGGGGGGCCTCGAGGGCGAGCAGTACTTC	CASSIGVGGLEGEQYF
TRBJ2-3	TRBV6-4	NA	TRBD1	TGTGCCAGCAGTGAACAGGGGTGGTCAGATACGCAGTATTTT	CASSEQGWSDTQYF
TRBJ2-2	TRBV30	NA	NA	TGTGCCTGGAAACTAGATAGGTACACCGGGGAGCTGTTTTTT	CAWKLDRYTGELFF
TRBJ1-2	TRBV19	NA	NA	TGTGCCAGTAGTATCTCAATCTCTTTTGGAGGGGACTATGGCTACACCTTC	CASSISISFGGDYGYTF
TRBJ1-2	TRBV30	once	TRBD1	TGTGCCTGGTCAAAGGGACAGGGCCCCGTGAACTATGGCTACACCTTC	CAWSKGQGPVNYGYTF
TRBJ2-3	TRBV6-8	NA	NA	TGTGCCAGCAGTACCCCTTCTAGAGATACGCAGTATTTT	CASSTPSRDTQYF
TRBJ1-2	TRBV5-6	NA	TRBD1	TGTGCCAGCGGAGCAGGGGGCAGTAACTATGGCTACACCTTC	CASGAGGSNYGYTF
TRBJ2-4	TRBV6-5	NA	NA	TGTGCCAGCAGTTACTCGAGAGCAGGAGGGGGGGACATTCAGTACTTC	CASSYSRAGGGDIQYF
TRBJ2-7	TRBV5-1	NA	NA	TGCGCCAGCAGCTTGCGAGCGGACAGCTCCTACGAGCAGTACTTC	CASSLRADSSYEQYF
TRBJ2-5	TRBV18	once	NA	TGTGCCAGCTCACCGGGCCAAGAGACCCAGTACTTC	CASSPGQETQYF
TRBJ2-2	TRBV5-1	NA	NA	TGCGCCAGCATCCCCGTGGGGGGGACAGGGAACACCGGGGAGCTGTTTTTT	CASIPVGGTGNTGELFF
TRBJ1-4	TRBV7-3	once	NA	TGTGCCAGCAGCTTATTCAGGGTGGGTGAAAAACTGTTTTTT	CASSLFRVGEKLFF
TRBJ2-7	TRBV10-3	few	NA	TGTGCCATCAGTGAGTCGCCGGAGCAGTACTTC	CAISESPEQYF
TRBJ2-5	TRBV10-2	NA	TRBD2	TGCGCCAGCAGTGGGGGACTAGCGGGAGGGCTCCGAGAGACCCAGTACTTC	CASSGGLAGGLRETQYF
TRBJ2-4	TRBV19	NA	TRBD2	TGTGCCAGTAGTCCAACGGGACTAGCGGTGGCGGCCAAAAACATTCAGTACTTC	CASSPTGLAVAAKNIQYF
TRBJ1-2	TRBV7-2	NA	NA	TGTGCCAGCAGCTTTTCTGGGGCTCTAGGCTATGGCTACACCTTC	CASSFSGALGYGYTF
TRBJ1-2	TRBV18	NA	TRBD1	TGTGCCAGCTCACCCCTGCCAGGGGGCCATGGCTACACCTTC	CASSPLPGGHGYTF
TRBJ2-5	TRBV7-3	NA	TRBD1	TGTGCCAGCAGCCGGGACAGGGTTGAGACCCAGTACTTC	CASSRDRVETQYF
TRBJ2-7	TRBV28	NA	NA	TGTGCCAGCAGTTTCCCAGGGTCTTCCTACGAGCAGTACTTC	CASSFPGSSYEQYF
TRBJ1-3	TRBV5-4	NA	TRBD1	TGTGCCAGCAGCTTTGATTCTGGACAGGAAGGGAACACCATATATTTT	CASSFDSGQEGNTIYF
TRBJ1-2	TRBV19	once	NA	TGTGCCAGTAGTATAGACACTCCGGGACCTAACTATGGCTACACCTTC	CASSIDTPGPNYGYTF
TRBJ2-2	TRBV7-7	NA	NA	TGTGCCAGCAGCTTCGGAGACACCAACACCGGGGAGCTGTTTTTT	CASSFGDTNTGELFF
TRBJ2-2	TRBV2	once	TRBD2	TGTGCCAGCAGCGCCCGTGCTAGCGGCCCCGGGGAGCTGTTTTTT	CASSARASGPGELFF
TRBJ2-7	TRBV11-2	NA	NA	TGTGCCAGCAGCTTAGAGGAACTTTGGCGGCGACCCTCCTACGAGCAGTACTTC	CASSLEELWRRPSYEQYF
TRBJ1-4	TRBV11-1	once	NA	TGTGCCAGCAGTTTGAACAGGGTGACTAATGAAAAACTGTTTTTT	CASSLNRVTNEKLFF
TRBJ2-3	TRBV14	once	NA	TGTGCCAGCAGCCAAGTAATCGGGCTTATGGGCACAGATACGCAGTATTTT	CASSQVIGLMGTDTQYF
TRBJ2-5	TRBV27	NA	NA	TGTGCCAGCAGTCCCTTTCGGACAGTCCAAGAGACCCAGTACTTC	CASSPFRTVQETQYF
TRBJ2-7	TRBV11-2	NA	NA	TGTGCCAGCAATCACCCCTCCTACGAGCAGTACTTC	CASNHPSYEQYF
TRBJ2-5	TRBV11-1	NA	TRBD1	TGTGCCAGCAGCAAACAGGGGGCGCGGGAGACCCAGTACTTC	CASSKQGARETQYF
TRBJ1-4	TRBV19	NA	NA	TGTGCCAGTAGTTCCCGGCTTAATGAAAAACTGTTTTTT	CASSSRLNEKLFF
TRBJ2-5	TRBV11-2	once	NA	TGTGCCAGCAGCCGGGGGGCAGAGACCCAGTACTTC	CASSRGAETQYF
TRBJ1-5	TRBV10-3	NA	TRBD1	TGTGCCACGAGACAGGGAGATTATAGCAATCAGCCCCAGCATTTT	CATRQGDYSNQPQHF
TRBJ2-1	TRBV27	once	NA	TGTGCCAGCAGTTTGGGTGCAGGAGTAACCTACAATGAGCAGTTCTTC	CASSLGAGVTYNEQFF
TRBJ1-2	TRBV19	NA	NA	TGTGCCACCGCGGTAAGGAGTGTAAACTATGGCTACACCTTC	CATAVRSVNYGYTF
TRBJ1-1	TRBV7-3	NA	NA	TGTGCCAGCAGCTTAACGTTAGACACTGAAGCTTTCTTT	CASSLTLDTEAFF
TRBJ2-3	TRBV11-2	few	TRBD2	TGTGCCAGCAGAAGGACTAGCGGGAGCAGGGGCACAGATACGCAGTATTTT	CASRRTSGSRGTDTQYF
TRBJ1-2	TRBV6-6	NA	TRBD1	TGTGCCAGCAGCCCCGGGACAGGGAGGCCTAACTATGGCTACACCTTC	CASSPGTGRPNYGYTF
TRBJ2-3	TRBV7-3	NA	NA	TGTGCCAGCAGCCTTGGACTATACACAGATACGCAGTATTTT	CASSLGLYTDTQYF
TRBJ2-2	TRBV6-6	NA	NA	TGTGCCAGCAGTCGACAAAACACCGGGGAGCTGTTTTTT	CASSRQNTGELFF
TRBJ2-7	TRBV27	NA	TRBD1	TGTGCCAGCAGCCAGGACAGGGGGCGGTACGAGCAGTACTTC	CASSQDRGRYEQYF
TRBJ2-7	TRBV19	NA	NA	TGTGCCAGTAGTAGGAAGCGGGTAGGCTACGAGCAGTACTTC	CASSRKRVGYEQYF
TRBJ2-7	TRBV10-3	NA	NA	TGTGCCATCAGTGGAGGGCGGTCCTACGAGCAGTACTTC	CAISGGRSYEQYF
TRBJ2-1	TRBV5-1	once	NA	TGCGCCAGCAGCGGCACTGCCAGCTCCTACAATGAGCAGTTCTTC	CASSGTASSYNEQFF
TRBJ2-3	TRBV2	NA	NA	TGTGCCAGCAATAAAGTAGGATCTAGCACAGATACGCAGTATTTT	CASNKVGSSTDTQYF
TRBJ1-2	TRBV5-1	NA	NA	TGCGCCAGCAGCTTGGAACTTCGGCAGAAGGATGGCTACACCTTC	CASSLELRQKDGYTF
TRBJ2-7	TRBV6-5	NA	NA	TGTGCCAGCAGTTTCACGGGGGAAACAACCTACGAGCAGTACTTC	CASSFTGETTYEQYF
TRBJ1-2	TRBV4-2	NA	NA	TGTGCCAGCAGCCAGGGGGCGCAGTCTGGCTACACCTTC	CASSQGAQSGYTF
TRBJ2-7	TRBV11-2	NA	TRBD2	TGTGCCAGCAGCCGTATCCTACTAGCGGGGGGATCATTGGCCTACGAGCAGTACTTC	CASSRILLAGGSLAYEQYF
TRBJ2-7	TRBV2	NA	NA	TGTGCCAGCAGTCTCACAATATACGAGCAGTACTTC	CASSLTIYEQYF
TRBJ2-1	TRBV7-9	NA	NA	TGTGCCAGCAGCTTAGGATACGGGTACGAGCAGTTCTTC	CASSLGYGYEQFF
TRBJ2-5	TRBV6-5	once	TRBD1	TGTGCCAGCAGTTACGGAATCGGGACAGGGGGGCGGACCCAGTACTTC	CASSYGIGTGGRTQYF